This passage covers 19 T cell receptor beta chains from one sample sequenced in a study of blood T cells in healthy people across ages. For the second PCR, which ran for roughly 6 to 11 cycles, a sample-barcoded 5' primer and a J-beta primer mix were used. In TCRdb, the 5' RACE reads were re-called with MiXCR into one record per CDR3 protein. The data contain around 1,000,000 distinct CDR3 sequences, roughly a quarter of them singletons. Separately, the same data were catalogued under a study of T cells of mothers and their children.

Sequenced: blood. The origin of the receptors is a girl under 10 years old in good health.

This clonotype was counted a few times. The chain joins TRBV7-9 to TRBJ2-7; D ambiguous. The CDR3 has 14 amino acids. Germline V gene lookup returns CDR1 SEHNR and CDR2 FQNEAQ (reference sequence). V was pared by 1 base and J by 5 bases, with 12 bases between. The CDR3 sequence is CASSLDGDGDEQYF. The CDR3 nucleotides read TGTGCCAGCAGCTTAGATGGGGATGGGGACGAGCAGTACTTC.

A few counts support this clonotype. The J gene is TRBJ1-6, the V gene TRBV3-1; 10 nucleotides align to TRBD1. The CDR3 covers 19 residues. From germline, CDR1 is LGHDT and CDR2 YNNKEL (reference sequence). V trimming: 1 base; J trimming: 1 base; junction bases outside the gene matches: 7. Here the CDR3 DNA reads TGTGCCAGCAGCCAAGTGGGGGACAGGGGTGAATCCTATAATTCACCCCTCCACTTT. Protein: CASSQVGDRGESYNSPLHF. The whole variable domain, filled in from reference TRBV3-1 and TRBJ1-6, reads DTAVSQTPKYLVTQMGNDKSIKCEQNLGHDTMYWYKQDSKKFLKIMFSYNNKELIINETVPNRFSPKSPDKAHLNLHINSLELGDSAVYFCASSQVGDRGESYNSPLHFGNGTRLTVT.

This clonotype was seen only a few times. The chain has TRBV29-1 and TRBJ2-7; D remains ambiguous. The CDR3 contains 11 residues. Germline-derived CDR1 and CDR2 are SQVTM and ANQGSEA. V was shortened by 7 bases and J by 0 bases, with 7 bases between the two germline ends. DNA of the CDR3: TGCAGCGGGATGAACTCCTACGAGCAGTACTTC. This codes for CSGMNSYEQYF.

The CDR3 sequence is CASRLLPDRDSYEQYF. The DNA of the CDR3 is TGTGCCAGCAGGCTCTTACCTGACAGGGACTCCTACGAGCAGTACTTC. V usage is TRBV28 and J usage is TRBJ2-7, with 7 positions matching TRBD1. Germline CDR1 MDHEN, CDR2 SYDVKM. CDR3 length equals 16 residues. After removal of 6 bases from V and 0 bases from J, the junction contained 11 bases not matched to a gene.

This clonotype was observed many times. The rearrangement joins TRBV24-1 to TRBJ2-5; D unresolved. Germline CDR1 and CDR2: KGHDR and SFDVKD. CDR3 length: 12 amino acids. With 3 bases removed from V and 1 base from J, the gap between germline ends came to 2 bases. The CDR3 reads CATSDLQETQYF. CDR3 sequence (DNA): TGTGCCACCAGTGATCTCCAAGAGACCCAGTACTTC.

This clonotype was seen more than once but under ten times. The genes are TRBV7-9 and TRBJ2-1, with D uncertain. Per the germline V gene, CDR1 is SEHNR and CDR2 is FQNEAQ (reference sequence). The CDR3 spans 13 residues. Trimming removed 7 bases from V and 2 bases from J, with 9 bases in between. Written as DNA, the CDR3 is TGTGCCAGCACCCCTGAGGCCTACAATGAGCAGTTCTTC. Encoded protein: CASTPEAYNEQFF.

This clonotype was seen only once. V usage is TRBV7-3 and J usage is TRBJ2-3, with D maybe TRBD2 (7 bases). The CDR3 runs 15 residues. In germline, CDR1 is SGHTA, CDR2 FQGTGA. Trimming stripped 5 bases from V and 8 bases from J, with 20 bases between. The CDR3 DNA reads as TGTGCCAGCAGCCAGGGGAGCGGGATGGGGGGTACGCAGTATTTT. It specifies CASSQGSGMGGTQYF.

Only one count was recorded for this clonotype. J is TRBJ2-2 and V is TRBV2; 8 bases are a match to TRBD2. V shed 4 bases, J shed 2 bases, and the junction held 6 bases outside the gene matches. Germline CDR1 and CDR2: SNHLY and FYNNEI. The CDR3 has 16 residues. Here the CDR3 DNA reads TGTGCCAGCAGTGCAACGGGGGGGCAAAACACCGGGGAGCTGTTTTTT. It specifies CASSATGGQNTGELFF.

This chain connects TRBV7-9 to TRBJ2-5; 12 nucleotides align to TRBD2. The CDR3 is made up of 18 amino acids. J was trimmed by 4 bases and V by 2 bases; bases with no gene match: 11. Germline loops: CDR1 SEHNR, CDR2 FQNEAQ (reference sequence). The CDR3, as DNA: TGTGCCAGCAGCTTATTAGTGGCTAGCGGGGGGGCACGAGAGACCCAGTACTTC. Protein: CASSLLVASGGARETQYF.

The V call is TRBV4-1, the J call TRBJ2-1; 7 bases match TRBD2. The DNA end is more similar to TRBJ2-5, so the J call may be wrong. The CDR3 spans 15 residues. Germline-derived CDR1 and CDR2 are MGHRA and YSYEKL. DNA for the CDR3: TGCGCCAGCAGCCAAGAGACTAGCACTCAAGAGACCCAGTACTTC. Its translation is CASSQETSTQETQYF.

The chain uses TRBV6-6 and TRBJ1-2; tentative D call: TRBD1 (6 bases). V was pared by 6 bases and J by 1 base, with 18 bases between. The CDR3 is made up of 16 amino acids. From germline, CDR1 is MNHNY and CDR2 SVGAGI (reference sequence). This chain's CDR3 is CASSEPRTAVNYGYTF. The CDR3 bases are TGTGCCAGCAGCGAGCCTAGGACAGCAGTTAACTATGGCTACACCTTC.

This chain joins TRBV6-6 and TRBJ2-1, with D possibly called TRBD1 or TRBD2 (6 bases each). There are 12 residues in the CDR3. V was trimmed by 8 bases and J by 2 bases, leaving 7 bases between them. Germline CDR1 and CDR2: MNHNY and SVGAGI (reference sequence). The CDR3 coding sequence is TGTGCCAGCGGGGGGCCCTACAATGAGCAGTTCTTC. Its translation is CASGGPYNEQFF.

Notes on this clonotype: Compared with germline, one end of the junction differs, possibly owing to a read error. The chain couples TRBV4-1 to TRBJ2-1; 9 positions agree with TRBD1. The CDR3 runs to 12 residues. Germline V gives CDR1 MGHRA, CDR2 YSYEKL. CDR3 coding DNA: TGCGCCAGCAGCCAAGACGGGGACAGGGAGACCTTC. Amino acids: CASSQDGDRETF.

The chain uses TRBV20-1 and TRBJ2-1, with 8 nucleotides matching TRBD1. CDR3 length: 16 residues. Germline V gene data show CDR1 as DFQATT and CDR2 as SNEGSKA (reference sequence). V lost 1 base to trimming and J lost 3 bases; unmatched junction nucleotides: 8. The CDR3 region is CSARVRQGSLYNEQFF. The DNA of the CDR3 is TGCAGTGCTAGAGTCCGACAGGGGTCTCTCTACAATGAGCAGTTCTTC.

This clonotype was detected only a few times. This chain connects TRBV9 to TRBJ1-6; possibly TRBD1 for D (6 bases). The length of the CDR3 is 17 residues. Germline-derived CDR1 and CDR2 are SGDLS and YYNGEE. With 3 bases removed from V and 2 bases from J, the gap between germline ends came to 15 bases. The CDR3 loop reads CASSARGISTYNSPLHF. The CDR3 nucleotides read TGTGCCAGCAGCGCTAGGGGGATCAGCACCTATAATTCACCCCTCCACTTT.

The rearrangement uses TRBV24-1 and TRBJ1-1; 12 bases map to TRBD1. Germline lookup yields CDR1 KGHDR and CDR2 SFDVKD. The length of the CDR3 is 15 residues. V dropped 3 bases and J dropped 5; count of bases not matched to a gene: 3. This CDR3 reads CATSDGTGGRTEAFF. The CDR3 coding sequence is TGTGCCACCAGTGATGGGACAGGGGGCCGGACTGAAGCTTTCTTT.

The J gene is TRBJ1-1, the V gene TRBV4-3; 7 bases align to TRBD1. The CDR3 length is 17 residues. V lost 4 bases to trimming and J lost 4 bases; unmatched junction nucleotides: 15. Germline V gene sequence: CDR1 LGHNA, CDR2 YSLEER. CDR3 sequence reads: CASSPDRALSLGTEAFF. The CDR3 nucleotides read TGCGCCAGCAGCCCAGACAGGGCACTATCATTGGGCACTGAAGCTTTCTTT.

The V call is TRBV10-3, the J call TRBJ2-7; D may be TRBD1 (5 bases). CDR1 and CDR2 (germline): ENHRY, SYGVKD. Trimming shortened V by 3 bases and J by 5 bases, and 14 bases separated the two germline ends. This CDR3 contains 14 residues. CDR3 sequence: CAISDSSGFHEQYF. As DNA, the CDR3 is TGTGCCATCAGTGACTCCTCAGGGTTCCACGAGCAGTACTTC.

In DNA, the CDR3 is TGTGCCAGCAGCTTAGGTCGGGACAGCCTCTATGGCTACACCTTC. Its translation: CASSLGRDSLYGYTF. The chain carries TRBV11-2 and TRBJ1-2; the match to TRBD1 covers 7 bases. Per the germline V gene, CDR1 is SGHAT and CDR2 is FQNNGV. V lost 1 base and J lost 4; bases outside the gene matches: 6. CDR3 length: 15 amino acids.